This TCR beta chain was identified in a study of cytomegalovirus exposure and HLA in healthy donors. Study details: Most genotyped donors, about four fifths of some 400, had Caucasian-associated genetic ancestry.

This CDR3 is 15 amino acids long. Trimming removed 2 bases at V and 5 bases at J, with 10 bases between. In germline, CDR1 is KGHSH, CDR2 LQKENI. Concerning this clone: Its specificity is not known.

Use of 60 Vbeta and 13 Jbeta primers characterized the PCR. Sequencing was performed with immunoSEQ multiplex PCR; in TCRdb, only in-frame clones are kept and a portion is missing. The sample data list around 50,000 clones. Regarding the study as a whole: Later on, an analysis found that several of the most significant clusters appeared to be linked to common viral pathogens, which included parvovirus B19.

The sequence came from a male donor in good health and CMV-seropositive. V usage is TRBV18 and J usage is TRBJ1-6, with a weak D call TRBD1 (5 bases). Input material: PBMCs. The CDR3: CASSPYSQDNSPLHF. The DNA of the CDR3 is TGTGCCAGCTCACCATATTCACAGGATAATTCACCCCTCCACTTT.